The 17 T cell receptor beta chains below were found in one sample sequenced in a study of naive and memory T cell subsets. Treatment reported: skin biopsy from PPD injection site in Mantoux-positive individual. TCR cDNA received a 3' ligated oligonucleotide that carried a UMI. Four PCR rounds used nested alpha and beta constant region primers plus the SP2 primer. Using its own MiXCR run on the UMI-ligation and nested PCR reads, TCRdb lists one record per CDR3 protein. The profile shows some 15,000 distinct CDR3 sequences, 4% to 6.5% of them singletons. Sequences were derived from skin, sampled from a tuberculin skin test site. These receptors came from an adult in good health.

This clonotype showed up many times. The junction differs from germline at one of its ends, possibly a read error. The V gene is TRBV29-1, the J gene TRBJ1-2; 7 positions match TRBD1. The CDR3 runs to 14 residues. The germline CDR1 and CDR2 sequences are SQVTM and ANQGSEA. DNA of the CDR3: TGCAGCGGAACTACAGGGGCGGGTGGCTATGGCGACACCTTC. Amino acid sequence: CSGTTGAGGYGDTF.

This clonotype was found many times. The chain employs TRBV12-5 and TRBJ2-1; no definite D call. V lost 1 base to trimming and J lost 6 bases, with 7 bases between them. There are 13 residues in the CDR3. Germline V gene sequence: CDR1 LGHNT, CDR2 FRNRAP. The CDR3 nucleotides read TGTGCTAGTGGTTTGGAAGTCCCCAATGAGCAGTTCTTC. This translates into CASGLEVPNEQFF.

This clonotype is classed as medium-sized (0.01 to 0.1%). This chain uses TRBV9 with TRBJ2-1, with 8 bases aligning to TRBD1. Trimming at V came to 3 bases and at J to 15 bases, leaving 14 bases not matched to a gene. This CDR3 has 14 amino acids. CDR1 and CDR2 from the germline V gene are SGDLS and YYNGEE. DNA of the CDR3: TGTGCCAGCAGCGCCGGGACAGGAGCCCTACGGACGTTCTTC. Its translation: CASSAGTGALRTFF.

This clonotype occurred many times. This chain uses TRBV10-3 with TRBJ2-2, with D unresolved. V was shortened by 4 bases and J by 7 bases, with 7 bases between the two germline ends. The CDR3 contains 12 residues. Germline V gene sequence: CDR1 ENHRY, CDR2 SYGVKD. CDR3 protein: CAISGAGGELFF. CDR3 nucleotides: TGTGCCATCAGTGGAGCCGGCGGGGAGCTGTTTTTT.

This clonotype was detected many times. The chain couples TRBV5-6 to TRBJ1-4, with D unclear. V gave up 7 bases and J gave up 8 bases, with 18 bases separating them. The length of the CDR3 is 14 residues. Germline CDR1 is SGHDT and CDR2 is YYEEEE. The CDR3 reads CASARRSGSEKLFF. CDR3 sequence (DNA): TGTGCCAGCGCGAGGAGGAGTGGAAGCGAAAAACTGTTTTTT.

Relative to its sample, this clonotype is medium-sized. The chain joins TRBV13 to TRBJ2-7, with D perhaps TRBD1 (6 bases). Trimming cost V 4 bases and J 3 bases, with 13 bases left between them. The CDR3 is 14 amino acids. Per germline, CDR1 PRHDT and CDR2 FYEKMQ (reference sequence). CDR3 amino acids: CASSSGHAYYEQYF. CDR3 DNA: TGTGCCAGCAGCTCGGGACACGCTTACTACGAGCAGTACTTC.

This clonotype was seen repeatedly, ten times or more. The V gene is TRBV28, the J gene TRBJ2-7; the D call may be TRBD1 or TRBD2 (5 bases each). The CDR3 runs to 15 residues. Trimming cost V 6 bases and J 2 bases, with 17 bases left between them. CDR1 and CDR2 from the germline V gene are MDHEN and SYDVKM. As DNA, the CDR3 is TGTGCCAGCAGCCCAGCTGGGGGTAGAACCTACGAGCAGTACTTC. Translating it yields CASSPAGGRTYEQYF.

The table lists this clonotype with many counts. The rearrangement joins TRBV2 to TRBJ2-7, with 9 positions matching TRBD2. CDR1 SNHLY and CDR2 FYNNEI come from the germline V gene. There are 17 residues in the CDR3. J lost 0 bases, V lost 7 bases, and 13 bases had no gene match. CDR3 residues: CASTELAGARSSYEQYF. The DNA of the CDR3 is TGTGCCAGCACTGAGTTAGCGGGGGCAAGGAGCTCCTACGAGCAGTACTTC. The full variable domain, in which reference TRBV2 and TRBJ2-7 provide the parts outside the CDR3, is EPEVTQTPSHQVTQMGQEVILRCVPISNHLYFYWYRQILGQKVEFLVSFYNNEISEKSEIFDDQFSVERPDGSNFTLKIRSTKLEDSAMYFCASTELAGARSSYEQYFGPGTRLTVT.

This clonotype was counted many times. The CDR3 region is CASRGDQETQYF. DNA for the CDR3: TGTGCCAGCCGGGGGGACCAAGAGACCCAGTACTTC. The V and J genes are TRBV12-3 or TRBV12-4 and TRBJ2-5; the match to TRBD2 covers 7 bases. This CDR3 is 12 amino acids long. The ends lost 8 bases at V and 0 bases at J; junction bases unmatched: 0.

This clonotype was picked up many times. The chain has TRBV7-9 and TRBJ1-1; D is undetermined. CDR1 and CDR2 from the germline V gene are SEHNR and FQNEAQ (reference sequence). The CDR3 contains 12 residues. The V gene lost 5 bases and the J gene lost 7 bases, with 11 bases spanning the gap. The CDR3 sequence is CASSIRRGEAFF. As DNA, the CDR3 is TGTGCCAGCAGCATCCGACGGGGTGAAGCTTTCTTT.

This clonotype was seen a few times. This chain joins TRBV6-5 and TRBJ1-2; perhaps TRBD1 as D (6 bases). The CDR3 has 15 residues. V lost 2 bases and J 4 bases, leaving 14 bases between the germline ends. CDR1 is MNHEY, CDR2 SVGAGI, per germline. Here the CDR3 reads CASSYGGASGYGYTF. The CDR3 DNA follows: TGTGCCAGCAGTTACGGGGGGGCGTCGGGCTATGGCTACACCTTC.

This clonotype was found many times. The chain joins TRBV6-5 to TRBJ1-1, with no clear D. The CDR3 is made up of 15 amino acids. V shed 6 bases and J shed 4 bases, with 18 bases lying between them. Germline CDR1 reads MNHEY; CDR2 reads SVGAGI. For the CDR3, the DNA is TGTGCCAGCAGCCGATTTGTGGCTCAAGGCACTGAAGCTTTCTTT. Its translation is CASSRFVAQGTEAFF.

This clonotype turned up a few times. The V call is TRBV12-3 or TRBV12-4, the J call TRBJ1-6; perhaps TRBD1 as D (6 bases). The V end was cut by 3 bases, the J end by 6 bases, with 12 bases between. The CDR3 has 15 residues. For the CDR3, the DNA is TGTGCCAGCAGTTTCTATGGACAGACTAATTCACCCCTCCACTTT. This translates into CASSFYGQTNSPLHF.

This clonotype was counted many times. The chain recombines TRBV4-3 with TRBJ1-2; 8 bases line up with TRBD1. Germline V gene sequence: CDR1 LGHNA, CDR2 YSLEER. The CDR3 totals 18 residues. J gave up 0 bases and V 4 bases, and 13 bases lay outside the gene matches. For the CDR3, the DNA is TGCGCCAGCAGCCCTTCATCAGGAGGGACAGGAGCTAACTATGGCTACACCTTC. This encodes CASSPSSGGTGANYGYTF.

This chain uses TRBV25-1 with TRBJ2-2, with D unresolved. Germline V gene data show CDR1 as MGHDK and CDR2 as SYGVNS. The CDR3 spans 13 residues. V lost 3 bases to trimming and J lost 2 bases, with 4 bases between them. CDR3 DNA sequence: TGTGCCAGCAGTGAGATCAACACCGGGGAGCTGTTTTTT. Translation: CASSEINTGELFF.

In its sample, this clonotype was seen many times. The V gene is TRBV5-4, the J gene TRBJ2-5; 8 bases are a match to TRBD2. V lost 4 bases to trimming and J lost 2 bases; unmatched junction nucleotides: 7. Looked up from germline, CDR1 is SGHNT and CDR2 is YYREEE (reference sequence). There are 15 residues in the CDR3. This chain's CDR3 is CASSGRSGGQETQYF. As DNA, the CDR3 is TGTGCCAGCAGCGGGAGGAGCGGGGGACAAGAGACCCAGTACTTC. The entire variable domain, with the rest obtained from reference TRBV5-4 and TRBJ2-5, is as follows: ETGVTQSPTHLIKTRGQQVTLRCSSQSGHNTVSWYQQALGQGPQFIFQYYREEENGRGNFPPRFSGLQFPNYSSELNVNALELDDSALYLCASSGRSGGQETQYFGPGTRLLVL.

This clonotype has only a few counts. The chain couples TRBV6-5 to TRBJ2-5, with 7 bases aligning to TRBD1. This CDR3 spans 14 amino acids. Germline V CDR1 and CDR2: MNHEY, SVGAGI. The V gene end was trimmed by 5 bases and the J gene end by 4 bases; junction bases not matched to a gene: 7. The CDR3 loop is CASSRRTGGETQYF. DNA for the CDR3: TGTGCCAGCAGTCGCCGGACAGGCGGAGAGACCCAGTACTTC.